Below, one TCR beta chain is given with its context. The target antigen is unknown. Germline CDR1 reads MDHEN; CDR2 reads SYDVKM. The CDR3 has 13 residues. Between the trimmed V and J ends, which lost 1 base and 0 bases, there was a span of 1 base. TCRdb keeps only in-frame clones here, not all; method: immunoSEQ multiplex PCR. The table lists about 35,000 clones, roughly four fifths of them singletons. The source of the sample is a study of OX40 agonist ivuxolimab in advanced cancers. About the study: Dose-escalation cases comprised hepatocellular carcinoma, melanoma, renal cell or head and neck cancer. Males comprised about 78% of the group, whose mean age was around 62 years (range roughly 20 to 90). Study-level results: Average numbers of expanded clones were greater in CD8+ T cells than in CD4+.

Autoimmune disease history or systemic immunosuppression led to patients being barred. J is TRBJ1-5 and V is TRBV28, with D uncertain. The clonotype comes from an adult with an advanced solid tumor such as melanoma, head and neck, liver or kidney cancer. The sequences come from CD4+ or CD8+ T cells sorted from blood, collected in a trial of the OX40 agonist ivuxolimab. CDR3 DNA sequence: TGTGCCAGCAGTTTATATAGCAATCAGCCCCAGCATTTT. This encodes CASSLYSNQPQHF.